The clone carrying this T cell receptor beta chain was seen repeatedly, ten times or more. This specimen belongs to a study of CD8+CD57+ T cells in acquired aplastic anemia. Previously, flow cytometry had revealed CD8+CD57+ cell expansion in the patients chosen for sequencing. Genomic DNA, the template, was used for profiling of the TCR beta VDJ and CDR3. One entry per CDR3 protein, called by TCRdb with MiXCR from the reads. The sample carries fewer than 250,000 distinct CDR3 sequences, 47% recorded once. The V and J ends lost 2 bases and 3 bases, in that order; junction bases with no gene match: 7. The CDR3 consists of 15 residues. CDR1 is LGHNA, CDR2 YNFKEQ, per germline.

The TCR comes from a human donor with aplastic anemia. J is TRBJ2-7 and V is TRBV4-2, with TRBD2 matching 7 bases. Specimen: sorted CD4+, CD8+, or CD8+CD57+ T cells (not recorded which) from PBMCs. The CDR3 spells CASSQIAGEGYEQYF. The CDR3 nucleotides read TGTGCCAGCAGCCAAATCGCGGGGGAGGGCTACGAGCAGTACTTC.